This T cell receptor beta chain is drawn from a study of blood T cells in healthy people across ages. Germline V CDR1 and CDR2: ENHRY, SYGVKD. The CDR3 has 16 amino acids. Comment on this clonotype: Its matching antigen is unknown.

Study-level findings and limits: Estimates of total diversity, which came from one million sequenced T cells, were considered to be underestimates. A conclusive naive versus antigen-experienced comparison was prevented by the unsorted PBMCs.

Next came a second PCR, run for about 6 to 11 cycles, which used a sample-barcoded 5' primer along with a J-beta primer mix. Each CDR3 protein gets one entry after TCRdb re-called the 5' RACE reads with MiXCR. Of roughly 1,700,000 distinct CDR3 sequences listed, 28% were seen once; the top ten hold 7.7%. A minimum of 6.5 million PBMCs was isolated per sample. Sequencing used blood. The sequence was obtained from a woman between 25 and 40 years old in good health. The chain has TRBV10-3 and TRBJ2-5, with TRBD2 matching over 7 bases. Near its end, the DNA agrees better with TRBJ2-7, so the J call may be wrong. The DNA of the CDR3 is TGTGCCATCAGTGAAGGTCTAGCGGATCTCCCCTACGAGCAGTACTTC. It translates to CAISEGLADLPYEQYF.